This T cell receptor beta chain is drawn from a study of blood T cell repertoires in COVID-19. Study information: Material from acute and convalescent COVID-19 was sourced from the United States, Italy and Spain. Nucleic acid was either cDNA or gDNA, and it came from T cells, B-cell-depleted T cells, or PBMCs.

Original handling: Estimated nucleated cell counts came from reference gene primer amplification. The method was immunoSEQ multiplex PCR; TCRdb's version includes in-frame clones alone and lacks a portion of them. V, J and clone size derive from that table, while D and trimming were established from the DNA sequence. Of more than 150,000 clones listed, about 86% were seen once; the top ten hold 5.5% to 8%. The CDR3 has 15 amino acids. Looked up from germline, CDR1 is MGHRA and CDR2 is YSYEKL. With 4 bases clipped from V and 5 bases from J, the junction kept 6 bases outside the gene matches. Sequenced material: peripheral blood. This TCR came from a man between 45 and 60 years old with active or convalescent COVID-19. The chain is built from TRBV4-1 and TRBJ1-5, with TRBD1 matching 9 bases. The CDR3 protein is CASSLTTGGHQPQHF. In DNA, the CDR3 is TGCGCCAGCAGCCTCACTACAGGGGGCCATCAGCCCCAGCATTTT.